Shown below are 19 T cell receptor beta chains from a single sample sequenced in a study of T cell repertoires in cytomegalovirus infection. No antigen has been assigned to these receptors. TCRdb analysed the reads with MiXCR anew, one entry per CDR3 protein. The table records about 60,000 distinct CDR3 sequences, around 33% of them present only once. The specimen sequenced was PBMCs, sequenced either directly or after in vitro stimulation (not recorded which). These receptors were obtained from a human donor in good health (CMV status not recorded). Some clones in this sample may be carry-over from other donors' samples.

This clonotype appeared many times. The rearrangement links TRBV5-5 to TRBJ2-7; tentative D call: TRBD1 (5 bases). V gave up 3 bases and J gave up 7 bases, with 8 bases separating them. The CDR3 loop spans 11 amino acids. Germline assignment: CDR1 SGHKS and CDR2 YYEKEE (reference sequence). CDR3 in amino acids: CASSWGREQYF. As DNA, the CDR3 is TGTGCCAGCAGCTGGGGCCGTGAGCAGTACTTC.

This chain joins TRBV6-5 and TRBJ1-1; D call uncertain. In germline, CDR1 is MNHEY, CDR2 SVGAGI. This CDR3 is built from 12 residues. V was trimmed by 8 bases and J by 3 bases, leaving 10 bases between them. CDR3 in amino acids: CASWARHTEAFF. CDR3 DNA sequence: TGTGCCAGCTGGGCGAGACACACTGAAGCTTTCTTT.

The CDR3 sequence: CASSLSGAGLEDIQYF. The CDR3 coding sequence is TGTGCCAGCAGCTTATCAGGGGCGGGCCTGGAGGACATTCAGTACTTC. J is TRBJ2-4 and V is TRBV11-2; possible D gene TRBD1, 6 bases. The V gene's germline CDR1 is SGHAT and CDR2 FQNNGV. Trimming pared 2 bases from V and 8 bases from J, leaving 19 bases between. The CDR3 runs to 16 residues.

The rearrangement joins TRBV2 to TRBJ2-1; no firm D call. The CDR3 contains 18 residues. The V gene's germline CDR1 is SNHLY and CDR2 FYNNEI. V was pared by 3 bases and J by 8 bases, with 26 bases between. CDR3 coding DNA: TGTGCCAGCAGTGAGTCGGGCTTTGCTACCCCCCCGGCGGATGAGCAGTTCTTC. It specifies CASSESGFATPPADEQFF.

This clonotype was recorded a few times. The rearrangement uses TRBV27 and TRBJ2-7, with a weak D call TRBD2 (6 bases). The CDR3 has 14 residues. Trimming cost V 7 bases and J 1 base, with 14 bases left between them. CDR1 and CDR2 from the germline V gene are MNHEY and SMNVEV (reference sequence). For the CDR3, the DNA is TGTGCCAGCAAAGCGGCCGGAGGGTCCTACGAGCAGTACTTC. Its protein product is CASKAAGGSYEQYF.

This clonotype came up a few times. The chain recombines TRBV7-2 with TRBJ2-7; no clear D. The germline CDR1 and CDR2 sequences are SGHTA and FQGNSA. Trimming took 7 bases from V and 2 from J, leaving 9 bases between them. This CDR3 has 12 residues. The CDR3 sequence is CASTAVPYEQYF. As DNA, the CDR3 is TGTGCCAGCACCGCCGTTCCCTACGAGCAGTACTTC.

This clonotype was observed many times. The V gene is TRBV7-9, the J gene TRBJ2-3, with no clear D. Germline loops: CDR1 SEHNR, CDR2 FQNEAQ (reference sequence). V was trimmed by 2 bases and J by 4 bases, leaving 7 bases between them. The CDR3 consists of 13 residues. CDR3 region: CASSLSGPDTQYF. For the CDR3, the DNA is TGTGCCAGCAGCTTATCAGGCCCAGATACGCAGTATTTT.

This chain uses TRBV4-2 with TRBJ1-2, with D unclear. CDR3 length: 14 amino acids. Trimming pared 0 bases from V and 8 bases from J, leaving 13 bases between. CDR1 and CDR2 from the germline V gene are LGHNA and YNFKEQ. The CDR3 nucleotides read TGTGCCAGCAGCCAAGAATCGGGTTCCGTGGGCTACACCTTC. Its protein is CASSQESGSVGYTF.

This clonotype showed up just a few times. The chain employs TRBV24-1 and TRBJ2-2; D remains unclear. Trimming pared 3 bases from V and 8 bases from J, leaving 12 bases between. Per the germline V gene, CDR1 is KGHDR and CDR2 is SFDVKD. The CDR3 has 14 residues. CDR3 protein: CATSDGVEVGELFF. Here the CDR3 DNA reads TGTGCCACCAGTGATGGGGTCGAAGTGGGGGAGCTGTTTTTT.

This clonotype was observed at least ten times. The V gene is TRBV7-2, the J gene TRBJ2-7, with 13 bases aligning to TRBD2. The germline V gene has CDR1 SGHTA and CDR2 FQGNSA. This CDR3 is built from 15 residues. V shed 4 bases, J shed 5 bases, and the junction held 5 bases outside the gene matches. As DNA, the CDR3 is TGTGCCAGCAGCTCGGGACTAGCGGGAAACCACGAGCAGTACTTC. The encoded protein is CASSSGLAGNHEQYF.

This clonotype has more than one count but fewer than ten. This rearrangement joins TRBV7-3 to TRBJ2-3, with 9 bases identical to TRBD1. V lost 5 bases to trimming and J lost 1 base; unmatched junction nucleotides: 4. This CDR3 spans 15 amino acids. Germline V gives CDR1 SGHTA, CDR2 FQGTGA. CDR3 sequence (DNA): TGTGCCAGCAGCAGACAGGGGGATGGCACAGATACGCAGTATTTT. It is translated as CASSRQGDGTDTQYF.

The chain couples TRBV4-2 to TRBJ1-2, with 8 bases aligning to TRBD1. Germline V gene lookup returns CDR1 LGHNA and CDR2 YNFKEQ. This CDR3 comprises 14 residues. The ends lost 3 bases at V and 4 bases at J; junction bases unmatched: 4. CDR3 coding DNA: TGTGCCAGCAGCCAGGACAGGGAGGGCTATGGCTACACCTTC. It codes for CASSQDREGYGYTF.

The CDR3 region is CASSVRPGTGTDTQYF. The CDR3 nucleotides read TGTGCCAGCAGCGTGAGGCCCGGGACTGGCACAGATACGCAGTATTTT. The J gene is TRBJ2-3, the V gene TRBV9; tentative D call: TRBD2 (6 bases). Germline CDR1 and CDR2: SGDLS and YYNGEE. Trimming removed 2 bases from V and 1 base from J, with 14 bases in between. The CDR3 is 16 amino acids.

In this sample, this clonotype turned up many times. The V call is TRBV7-2, the J call TRBJ1-5; D is unclear. Germline CDR1 is SGHTA and CDR2 is FQGNSA. The CDR3 spans 13 residues. Deletions cut 5 bases from V and 9 bases from J, with 14 bases between. CDR3 amino acids: CASSPISGGPQHF. CDR3 nucleotide sequence: TGTGCCAGCAGCCCCATATCAGGAGGGCCCCAGCATTTT.

This clonotype was counted between two and nine times. V and J are TRBV2 and TRBJ2-7; TRBD1 agrees at 8 bases. Trimming took 2 bases from V and 0 from J; bases not matched to a gene: 6. Germline loops: CDR1 SNHLY, CDR2 FYNNEI. CDR3 length equals 16 residues. The chain's CDR3 is CASSEPSGTGSYEQYF. In nucleotides, the CDR3 is TGTGCCAGCAGTGAACCCTCCGGGACAGGCTCCTACGAGCAGTACTTC.

This clonotype was recorded a few times. The chain carries TRBV4-1 and TRBJ1-4; D gene ambiguous. The V and J ends lost 4 bases and 14 bases respectively, with 17 bases between them. The CDR3 runs to 13 residues. Germline V lookup: CDR1 MGHRA, CDR2 YSYEKL. The CDR3 DNA is TGCGCCAGCAGCCTAAACCTACCGACTGGGCTGTTTTTT. It encodes CASSLNLPTGLFF.

This clonotype has a handful of counts. The chain employs TRBV5-1 and TRBJ2-7, with TRBD2 matching over 10 bases. The CDR3 is 14 residues long. The germline gives CDR1 SGHRS, CDR2 YFSETQ. After removal of 2 bases from V and 2 bases from J, the junction contained 1 base not matched to a gene. Here the CDR3 reads CASSLTSGAYEQYF. In nucleotides, the CDR3 is TGCGCCAGCAGCTTAACTAGCGGGGCCTACGAGCAGTACTTC. The complete variable domain, with remaining parts taken from reference TRBV5-1 and TRBJ2-7, reads KAGVTQTPRYLIKTRGQQVTLSCSPISGHRSVSWYQQTPGQGLQFLFEYFSETQRNKGNFPGRFSGRQFSNSRSEMNVSTLELGDSALYLCASSLTSGAYEQYFGPGTRLTVT.

The rearrangement uses TRBV19 and TRBJ2-1, with 10 positions matching TRBD1. Per the germline V gene, CDR1 is LNHDA and CDR2 is SQIVND (reference sequence). CDR3 size: 14 residues. Unmatched junction bases numbered 5, after V lost 10 bases and J lost 2 bases. The CDR3: CATGDRGAYNEQFF. CDR3 sequence (DNA): TGTGCCACTGGGGACAGGGGTGCCTACAATGAGCAGTTCTTC.

The chain is built from TRBV7-2 and TRBJ2-5; perhaps TRBD1 as D (5 bases). From germline, CDR1 is SGHTA and CDR2 FQGNSA. The CDR3 loop spans 14 amino acids. Trimming stripped 7 bases from V and 4 bases from J, with 16 bases between. CDR3 sequence: CASNRLGVGETQYF. CDR3 DNA: TGTGCCAGCAACCGCTTAGGGGTAGGAGAGACCCAGTACTTC.